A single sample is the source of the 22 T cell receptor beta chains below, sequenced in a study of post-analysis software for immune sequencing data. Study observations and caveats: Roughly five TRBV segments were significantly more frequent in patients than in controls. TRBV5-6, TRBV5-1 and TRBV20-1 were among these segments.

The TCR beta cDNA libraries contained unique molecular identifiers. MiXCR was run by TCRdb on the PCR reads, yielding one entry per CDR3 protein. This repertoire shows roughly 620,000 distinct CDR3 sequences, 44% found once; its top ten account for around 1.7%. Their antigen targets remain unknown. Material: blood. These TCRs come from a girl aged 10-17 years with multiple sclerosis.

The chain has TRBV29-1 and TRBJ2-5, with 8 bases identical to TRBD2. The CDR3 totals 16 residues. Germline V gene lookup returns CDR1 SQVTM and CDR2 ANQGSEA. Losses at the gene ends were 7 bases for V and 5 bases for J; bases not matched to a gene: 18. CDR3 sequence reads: CSATGAGGWKGETQYF. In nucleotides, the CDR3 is TGCAGCGCGACCGGGGCGGGAGGTTGGAAGGGTGAGACCCAGTACTTC.

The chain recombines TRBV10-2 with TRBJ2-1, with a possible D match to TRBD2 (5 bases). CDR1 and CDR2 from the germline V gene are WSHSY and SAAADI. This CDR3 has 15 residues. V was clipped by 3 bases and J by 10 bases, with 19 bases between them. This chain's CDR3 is CASSEPRAQPKEQFF. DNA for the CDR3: TGCGCCAGCAGTGAACCGCGGGCCCAGCCCAAGGAGCAGTTCTTC.

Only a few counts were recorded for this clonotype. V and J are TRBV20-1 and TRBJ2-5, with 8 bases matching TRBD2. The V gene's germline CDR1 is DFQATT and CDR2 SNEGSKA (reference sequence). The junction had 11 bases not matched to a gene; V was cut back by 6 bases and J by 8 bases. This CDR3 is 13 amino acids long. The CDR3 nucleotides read TGCAGTGCCAAGGGGACTAGGGGAGGAACCCAGTACTTC. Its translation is CSAKGTRGGTQYF.

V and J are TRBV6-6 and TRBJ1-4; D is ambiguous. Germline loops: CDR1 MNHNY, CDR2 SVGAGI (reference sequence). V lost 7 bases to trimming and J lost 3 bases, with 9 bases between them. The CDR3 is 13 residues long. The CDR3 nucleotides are TGTGCCAGCACGCTAGGACCTAATGAAAAACTGTTTTTT. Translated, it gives CASTLGPNEKLFF.

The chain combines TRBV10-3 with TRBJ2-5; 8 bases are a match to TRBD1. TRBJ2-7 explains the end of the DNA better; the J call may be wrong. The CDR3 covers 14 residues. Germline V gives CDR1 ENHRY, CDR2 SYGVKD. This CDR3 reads CAISETGGTYEQYF. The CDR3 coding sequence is TGTGCCATCAGTGAGACAGGGGGTACTTACGAGCAGTACTTC.

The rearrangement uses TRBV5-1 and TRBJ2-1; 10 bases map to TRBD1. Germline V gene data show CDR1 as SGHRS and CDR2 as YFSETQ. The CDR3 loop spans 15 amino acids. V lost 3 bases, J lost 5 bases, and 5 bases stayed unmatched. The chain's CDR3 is CASSWGQGPHNEQFF. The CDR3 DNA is TGCGCCAGCAGCTGGGGACAGGGGCCTCACAATGAGCAGTTCTTC.

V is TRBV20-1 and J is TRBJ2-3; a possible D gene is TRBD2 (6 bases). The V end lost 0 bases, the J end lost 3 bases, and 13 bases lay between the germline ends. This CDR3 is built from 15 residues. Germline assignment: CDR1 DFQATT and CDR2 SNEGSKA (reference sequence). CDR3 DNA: TGCAGTGCTAGAGATAGTACGGGAGCGACAGATACGCAGTATTTT. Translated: CSARDSTGATDTQYF.

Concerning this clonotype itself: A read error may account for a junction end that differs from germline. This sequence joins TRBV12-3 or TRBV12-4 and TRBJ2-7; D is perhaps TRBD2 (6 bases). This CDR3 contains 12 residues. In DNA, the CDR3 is TGTGCCAGCAGGATGGGGGGAGAGACCCAGCACTTC. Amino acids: CASRMGGETQHF.

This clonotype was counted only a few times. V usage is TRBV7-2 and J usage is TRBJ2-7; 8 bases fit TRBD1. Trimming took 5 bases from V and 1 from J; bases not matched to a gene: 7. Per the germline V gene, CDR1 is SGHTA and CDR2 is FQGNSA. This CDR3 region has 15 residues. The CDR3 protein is CASSTGTGFSYEQYF. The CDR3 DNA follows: TGTGCCAGCAGCACCGGGACAGGATTTTCCTACGAGCAGTACTTC.

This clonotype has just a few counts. CDR3 sequence: CASSRGLAGKGEQYF. The CDR3 nucleotides are TGCGCCAGCAGCCGGGGACTAGCGGGGAAGGGTGAGCAGTACTTC. J is TRBJ2-7 and V is TRBV4-1, with TRBD2 matching 13 bases. This CDR3 is built from 15 residues. The junction had 7 bases not matched to a gene; V was cut back by 4 bases and J by 7 bases. The germline V gene encodes CDR1 MGHRA and CDR2 YSYEKL.

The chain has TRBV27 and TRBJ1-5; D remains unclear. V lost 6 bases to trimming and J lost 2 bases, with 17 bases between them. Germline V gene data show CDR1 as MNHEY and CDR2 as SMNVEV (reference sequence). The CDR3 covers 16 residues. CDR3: CASSPVRGVGNQPQHF. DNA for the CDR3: TGTGCCAGCAGCCCGGTACGGGGAGTGGGCAATCAGCCCCAGCATTTT.

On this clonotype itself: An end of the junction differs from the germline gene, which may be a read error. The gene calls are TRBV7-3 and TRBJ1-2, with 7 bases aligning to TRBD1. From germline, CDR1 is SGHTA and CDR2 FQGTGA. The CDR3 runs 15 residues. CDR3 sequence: CASSPDGTDRYGYAF. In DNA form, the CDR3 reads TGTGCCAGCAGCCCTGACGGGACAGACCGCTATGGCTACGCCTTC.

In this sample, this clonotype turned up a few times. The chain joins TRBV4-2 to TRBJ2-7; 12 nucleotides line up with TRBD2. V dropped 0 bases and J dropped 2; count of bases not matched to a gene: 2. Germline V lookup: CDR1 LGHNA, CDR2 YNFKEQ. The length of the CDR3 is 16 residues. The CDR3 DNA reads TGTGCCAGCAGCCAAGAGGCTAGCGGGAGGGCCTACGAGCAGTACTTC. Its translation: CASSQEASGRAYEQYF.

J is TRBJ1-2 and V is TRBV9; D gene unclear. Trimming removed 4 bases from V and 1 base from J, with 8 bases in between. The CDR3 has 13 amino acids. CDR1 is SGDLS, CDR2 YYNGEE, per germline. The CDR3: CASSPGINYGYTF. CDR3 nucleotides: TGTGCCAGCAGCCCGGGGATTAACTATGGCTACACCTTC.

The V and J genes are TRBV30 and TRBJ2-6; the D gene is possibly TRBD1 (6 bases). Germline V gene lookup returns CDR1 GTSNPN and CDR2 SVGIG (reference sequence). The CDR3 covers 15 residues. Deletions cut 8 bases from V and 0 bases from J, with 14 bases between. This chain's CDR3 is CAKRTANSGANVLTF. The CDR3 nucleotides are TGTGCCAAAAGGACAGCCAACTCTGGGGCCAACGTCCTGACTTTC. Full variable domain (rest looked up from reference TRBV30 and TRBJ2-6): SQTIHQWPATLVQPVGSPLSLECTVEGTSNPNLYWYRQAAGRGLQLLFYSVGIGQISSEVPQNLSASRPQDRQFILSSKKLLLSDSGFYLCAKRTANSGANVLTFGAGSRLTVL.

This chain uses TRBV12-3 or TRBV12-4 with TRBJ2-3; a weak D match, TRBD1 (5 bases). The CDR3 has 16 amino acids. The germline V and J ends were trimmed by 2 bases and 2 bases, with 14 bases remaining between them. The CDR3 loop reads CASSLTRQLDTDTQYF. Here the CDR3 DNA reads TGTGCCAGCAGTTTAACGAGACAGTTAGACACAGATACGCAGTATTTT.

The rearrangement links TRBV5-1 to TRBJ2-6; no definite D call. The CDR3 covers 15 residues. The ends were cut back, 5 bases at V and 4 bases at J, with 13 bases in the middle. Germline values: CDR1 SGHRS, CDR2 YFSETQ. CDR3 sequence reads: CASRKRTLGANVLTF. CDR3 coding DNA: TGCGCCAGCAGAAAACGCACCTTAGGGGCCAACGTCCTGACTTTC.

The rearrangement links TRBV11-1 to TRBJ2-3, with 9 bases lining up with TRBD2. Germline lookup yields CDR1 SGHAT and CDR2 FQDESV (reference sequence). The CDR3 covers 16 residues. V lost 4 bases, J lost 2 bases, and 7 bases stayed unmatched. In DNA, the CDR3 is TGTGCCAGCAGCTCATCTAGCGGGGCCCTCACAGATACGCAGTATTTT. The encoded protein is CASSSSSGALTDTQYF.

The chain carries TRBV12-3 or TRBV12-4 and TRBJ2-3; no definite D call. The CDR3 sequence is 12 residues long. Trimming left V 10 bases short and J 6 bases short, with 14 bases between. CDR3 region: CATPIGADTQYF. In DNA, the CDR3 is TGTGCCACCCCAATAGGAGCGGATACGCAGTATTTT.

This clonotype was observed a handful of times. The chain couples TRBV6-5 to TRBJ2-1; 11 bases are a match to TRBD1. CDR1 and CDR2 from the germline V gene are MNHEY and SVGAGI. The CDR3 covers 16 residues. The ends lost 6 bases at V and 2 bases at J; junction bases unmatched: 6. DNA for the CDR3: TGTGCCAGCAGCTGGGACAGGGGGGTACCCTACAATGAGCAGTTCTTC. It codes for CASSWDRGVPYNEQFF.

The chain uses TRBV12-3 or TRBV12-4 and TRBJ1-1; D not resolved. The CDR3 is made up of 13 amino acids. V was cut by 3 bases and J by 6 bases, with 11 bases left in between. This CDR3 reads CASSLAMMAEAFF. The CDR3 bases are TGTGCCAGCAGTTTGGCCATGATGGCTGAAGCTTTCTTT.

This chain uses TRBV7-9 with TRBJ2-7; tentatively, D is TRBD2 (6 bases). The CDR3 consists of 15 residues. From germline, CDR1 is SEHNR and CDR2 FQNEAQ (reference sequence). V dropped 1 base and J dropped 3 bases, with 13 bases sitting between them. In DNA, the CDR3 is TGTGCCAGCAGCTTAGGGGGGGAGAGCTACTACGAGCAGTACTTC. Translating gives CASSLGGESYYEQYF.